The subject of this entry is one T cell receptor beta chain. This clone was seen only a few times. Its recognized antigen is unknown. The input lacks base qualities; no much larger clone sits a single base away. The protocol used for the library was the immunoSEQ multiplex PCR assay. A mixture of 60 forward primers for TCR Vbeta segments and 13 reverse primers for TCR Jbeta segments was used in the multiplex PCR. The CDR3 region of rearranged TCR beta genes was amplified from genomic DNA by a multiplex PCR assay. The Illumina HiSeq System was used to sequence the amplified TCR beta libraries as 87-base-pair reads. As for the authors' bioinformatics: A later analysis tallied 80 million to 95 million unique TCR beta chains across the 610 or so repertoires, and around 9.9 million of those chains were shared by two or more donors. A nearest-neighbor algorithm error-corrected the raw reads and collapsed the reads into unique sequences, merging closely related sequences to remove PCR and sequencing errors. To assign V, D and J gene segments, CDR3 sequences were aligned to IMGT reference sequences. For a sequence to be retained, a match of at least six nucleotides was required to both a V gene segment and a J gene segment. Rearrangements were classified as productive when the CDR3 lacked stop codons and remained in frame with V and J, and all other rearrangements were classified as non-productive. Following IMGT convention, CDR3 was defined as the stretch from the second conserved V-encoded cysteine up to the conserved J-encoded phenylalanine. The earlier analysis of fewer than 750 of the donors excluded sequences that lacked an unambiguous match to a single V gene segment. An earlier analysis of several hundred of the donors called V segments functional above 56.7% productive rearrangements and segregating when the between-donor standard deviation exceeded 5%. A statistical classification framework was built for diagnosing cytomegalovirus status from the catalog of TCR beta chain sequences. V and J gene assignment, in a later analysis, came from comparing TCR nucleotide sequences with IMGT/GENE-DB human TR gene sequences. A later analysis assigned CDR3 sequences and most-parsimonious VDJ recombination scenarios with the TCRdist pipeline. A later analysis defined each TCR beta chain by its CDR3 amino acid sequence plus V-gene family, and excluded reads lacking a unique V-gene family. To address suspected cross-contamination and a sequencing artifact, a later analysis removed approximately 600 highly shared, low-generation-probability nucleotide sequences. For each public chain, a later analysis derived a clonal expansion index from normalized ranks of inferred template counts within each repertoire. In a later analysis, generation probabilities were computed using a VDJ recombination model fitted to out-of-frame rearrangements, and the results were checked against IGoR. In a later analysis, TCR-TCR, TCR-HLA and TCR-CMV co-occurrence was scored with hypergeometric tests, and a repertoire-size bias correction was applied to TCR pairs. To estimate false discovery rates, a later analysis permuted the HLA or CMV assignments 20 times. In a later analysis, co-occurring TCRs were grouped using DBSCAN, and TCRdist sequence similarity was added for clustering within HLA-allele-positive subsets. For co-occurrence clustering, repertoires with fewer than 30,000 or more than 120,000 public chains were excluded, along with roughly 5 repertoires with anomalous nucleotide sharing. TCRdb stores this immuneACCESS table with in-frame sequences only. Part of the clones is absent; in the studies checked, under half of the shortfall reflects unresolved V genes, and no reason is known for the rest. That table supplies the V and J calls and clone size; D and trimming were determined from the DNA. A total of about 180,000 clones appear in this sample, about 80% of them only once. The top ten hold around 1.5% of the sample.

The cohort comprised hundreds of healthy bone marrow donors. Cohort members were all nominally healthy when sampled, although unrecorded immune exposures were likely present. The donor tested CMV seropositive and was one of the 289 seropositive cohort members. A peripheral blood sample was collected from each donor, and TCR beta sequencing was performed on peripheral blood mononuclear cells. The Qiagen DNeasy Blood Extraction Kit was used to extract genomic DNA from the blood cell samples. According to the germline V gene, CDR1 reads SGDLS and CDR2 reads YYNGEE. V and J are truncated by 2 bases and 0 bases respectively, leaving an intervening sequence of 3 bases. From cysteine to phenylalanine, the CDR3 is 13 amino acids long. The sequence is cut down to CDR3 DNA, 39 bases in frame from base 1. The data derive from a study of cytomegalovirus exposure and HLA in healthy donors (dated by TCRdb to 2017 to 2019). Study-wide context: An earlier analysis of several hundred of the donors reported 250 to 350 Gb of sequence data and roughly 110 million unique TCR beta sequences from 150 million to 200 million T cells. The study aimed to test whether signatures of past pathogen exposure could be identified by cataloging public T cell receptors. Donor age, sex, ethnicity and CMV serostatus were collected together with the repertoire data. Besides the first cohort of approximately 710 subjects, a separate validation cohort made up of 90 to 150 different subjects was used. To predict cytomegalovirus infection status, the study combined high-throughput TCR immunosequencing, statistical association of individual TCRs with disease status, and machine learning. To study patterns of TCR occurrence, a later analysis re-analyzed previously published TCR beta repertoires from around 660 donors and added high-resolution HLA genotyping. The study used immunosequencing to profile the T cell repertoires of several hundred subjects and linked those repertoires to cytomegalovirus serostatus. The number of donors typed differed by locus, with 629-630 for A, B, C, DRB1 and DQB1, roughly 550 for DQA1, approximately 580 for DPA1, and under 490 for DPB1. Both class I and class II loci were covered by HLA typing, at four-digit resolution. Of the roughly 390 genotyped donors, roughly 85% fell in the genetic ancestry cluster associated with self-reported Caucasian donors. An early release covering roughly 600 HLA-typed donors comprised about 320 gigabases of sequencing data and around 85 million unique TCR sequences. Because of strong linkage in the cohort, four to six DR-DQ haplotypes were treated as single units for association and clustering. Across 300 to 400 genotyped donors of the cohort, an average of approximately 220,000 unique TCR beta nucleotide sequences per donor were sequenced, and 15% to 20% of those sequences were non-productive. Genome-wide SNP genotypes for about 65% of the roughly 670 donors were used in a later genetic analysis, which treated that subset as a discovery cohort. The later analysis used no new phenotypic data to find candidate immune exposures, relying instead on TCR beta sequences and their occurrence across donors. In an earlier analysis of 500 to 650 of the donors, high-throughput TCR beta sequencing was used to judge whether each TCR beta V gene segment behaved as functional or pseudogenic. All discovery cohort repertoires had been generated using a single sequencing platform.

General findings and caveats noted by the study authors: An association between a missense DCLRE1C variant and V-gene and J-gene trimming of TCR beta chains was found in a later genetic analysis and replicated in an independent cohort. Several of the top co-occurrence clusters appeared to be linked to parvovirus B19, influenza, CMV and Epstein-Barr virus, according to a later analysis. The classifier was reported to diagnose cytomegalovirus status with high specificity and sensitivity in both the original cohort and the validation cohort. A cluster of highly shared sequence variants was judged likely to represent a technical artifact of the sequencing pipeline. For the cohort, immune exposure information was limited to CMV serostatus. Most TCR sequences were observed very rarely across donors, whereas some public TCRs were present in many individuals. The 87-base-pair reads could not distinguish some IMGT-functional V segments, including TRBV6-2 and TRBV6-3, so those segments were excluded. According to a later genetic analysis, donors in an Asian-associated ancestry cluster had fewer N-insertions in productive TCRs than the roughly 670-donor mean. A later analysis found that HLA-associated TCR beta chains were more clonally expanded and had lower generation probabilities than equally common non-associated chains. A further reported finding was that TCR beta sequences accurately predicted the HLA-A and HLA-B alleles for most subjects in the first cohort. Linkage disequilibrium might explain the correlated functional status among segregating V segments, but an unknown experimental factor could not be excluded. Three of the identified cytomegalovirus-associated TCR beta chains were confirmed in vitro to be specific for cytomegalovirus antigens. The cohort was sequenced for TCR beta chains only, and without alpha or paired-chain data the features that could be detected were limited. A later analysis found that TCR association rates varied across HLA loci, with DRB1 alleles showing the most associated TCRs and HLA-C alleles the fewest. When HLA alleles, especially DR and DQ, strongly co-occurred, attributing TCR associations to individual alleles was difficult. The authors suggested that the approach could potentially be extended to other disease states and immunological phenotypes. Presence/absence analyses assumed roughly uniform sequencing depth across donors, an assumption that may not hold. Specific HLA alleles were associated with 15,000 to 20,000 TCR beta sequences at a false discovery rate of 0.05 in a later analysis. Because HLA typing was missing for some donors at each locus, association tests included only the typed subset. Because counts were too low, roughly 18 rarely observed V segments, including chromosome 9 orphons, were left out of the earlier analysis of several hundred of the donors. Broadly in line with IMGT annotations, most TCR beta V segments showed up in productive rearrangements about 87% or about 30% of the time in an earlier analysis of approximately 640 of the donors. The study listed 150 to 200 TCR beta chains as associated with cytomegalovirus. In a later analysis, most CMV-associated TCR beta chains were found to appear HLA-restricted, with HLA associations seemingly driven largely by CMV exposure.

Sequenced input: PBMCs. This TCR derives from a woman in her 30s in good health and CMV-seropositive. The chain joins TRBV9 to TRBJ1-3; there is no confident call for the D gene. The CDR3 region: CASSVNSGNTIYF. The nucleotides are TGTGCCAGCAGCGTCAACTCTGGAAACACCATATATTTT.